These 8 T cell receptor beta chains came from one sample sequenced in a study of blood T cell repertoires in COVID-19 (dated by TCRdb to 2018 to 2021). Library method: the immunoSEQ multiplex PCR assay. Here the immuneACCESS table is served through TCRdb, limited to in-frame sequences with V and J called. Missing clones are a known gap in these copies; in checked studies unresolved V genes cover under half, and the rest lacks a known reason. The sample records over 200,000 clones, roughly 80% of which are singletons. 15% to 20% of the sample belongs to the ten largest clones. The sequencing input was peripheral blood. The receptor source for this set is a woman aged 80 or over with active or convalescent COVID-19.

In nucleotides, the CDR3 is TGTGCCAGCAGCGCCCGAACAGGGGGGGGAGAGACCCAGTACTTC. Translating gives CASSARTGGGETQYF. J is TRBJ2-5 and V is TRBV11-3; tentatively, D is TRBD1 (8 bases). The CDR3 has 15 residues. Trimming pared 5 bases from V and 4 bases from J, leaving 17 bases between. CDR1 and CDR2 (germline): SGHNT, YENEEA. Supplemented by reference TRBV11-3 and TRBJ2-5, the full variable domain reads EAGVVQSPRYKIIEKKQPVAFWCNPISGHNTLYWYLQNLGQGPELLIRYENEEAVDDSQLPKDRFSAERLKGVDSTLKIQPAELGDSAVYLCASSARTGGGETQYFGPGTRLLVL.

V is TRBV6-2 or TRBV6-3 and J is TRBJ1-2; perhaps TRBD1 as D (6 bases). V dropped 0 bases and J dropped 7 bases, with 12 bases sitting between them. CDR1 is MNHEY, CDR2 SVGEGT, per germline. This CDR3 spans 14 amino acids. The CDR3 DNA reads TGTGCCAGCAGTTACTCGTTTGGACAGCTTGGCTACACCTTC. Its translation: CASSYSFGQLGYTF.

Here the CDR3 DNA reads TGTGCCAGTAGGCGGGAGATGCGGACCGGGGAGCTGTTTTTT. It specifies CASRREMRTGELFF. The rearrangement uses TRBV19 and TRBJ2-2, with 7 bases fitting TRBD2. J was trimmed by 5 bases and V by 6 bases; bases with no gene match: 6. The CDR3 has 14 amino acids. Germline V gives CDR1 LNHDA, CDR2 SQIVND (reference sequence).

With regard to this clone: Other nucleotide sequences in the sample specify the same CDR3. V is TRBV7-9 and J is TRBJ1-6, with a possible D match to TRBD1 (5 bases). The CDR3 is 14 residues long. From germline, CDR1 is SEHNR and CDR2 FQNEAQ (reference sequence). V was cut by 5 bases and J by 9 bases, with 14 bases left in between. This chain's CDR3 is CASSLGQGLSPLHF. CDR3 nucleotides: TGTGCCAGCAGCCTCGGCCAGGGCCTTTCACCCCTCCACTTT.

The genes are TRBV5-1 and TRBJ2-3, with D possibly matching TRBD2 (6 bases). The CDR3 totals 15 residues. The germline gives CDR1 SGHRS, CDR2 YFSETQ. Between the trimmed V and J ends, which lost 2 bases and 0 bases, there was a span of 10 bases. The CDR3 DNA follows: TGCGCCAGCAGCTTTATGGGGACTAGCACAGATACGCAGTATTTT. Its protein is CASSFMGTSTDTQYF.

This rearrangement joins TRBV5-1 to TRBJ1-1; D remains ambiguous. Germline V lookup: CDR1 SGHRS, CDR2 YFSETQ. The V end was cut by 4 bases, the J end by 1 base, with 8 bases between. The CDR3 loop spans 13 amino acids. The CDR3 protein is CASSTTPNTEAFF. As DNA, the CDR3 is TGCGCCAGCAGCACGACACCGAACACTGAAGCTTTCTTT.

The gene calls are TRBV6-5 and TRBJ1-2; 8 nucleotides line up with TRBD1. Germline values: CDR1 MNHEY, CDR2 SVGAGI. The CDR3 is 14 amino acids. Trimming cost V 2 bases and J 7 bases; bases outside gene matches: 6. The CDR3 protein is CASSYDRGFSGYTF. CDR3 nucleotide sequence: TGTGCCAGCAGTTACGACAGGGGATTTAGTGGCTACACCTTC.

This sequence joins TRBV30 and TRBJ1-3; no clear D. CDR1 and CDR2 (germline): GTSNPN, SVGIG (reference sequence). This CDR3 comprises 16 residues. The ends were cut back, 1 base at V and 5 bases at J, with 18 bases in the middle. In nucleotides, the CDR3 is TGTGCCTGGAGTGCCCTCAGCTGGGCAGCAAGAAACACCATATATTTT. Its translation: CAWSALSWAARNTIYF.